This T cell receptor beta chain was sequenced during a study of T cells in Graves' hyperthyroidism and ophthalmopathy. RNA transcripts were the template for amplifying TCR beta CDR3 regions. Carried out on the TCR CDR3, a first-round RT-PCR used the HTBI primer set. MiXCR was run by TCRdb on the multiplex PCR reads, yielding one entry per CDR3 protein. The top ten hold roughly 8.3% of the sample, which has about 360,000 distinct CDR3 sequences, about 13% seen once. The study, taken as a whole, reports: Blood shared most expanded thyroid clonotypes above 0.001.

V lost 5 bases, J lost 4 bases, and 7 bases stayed unmatched. CDR3 length: 14 residues. Per the germline V gene, CDR1 is DFQATT and CDR2 is SNEGSKA (reference sequence). This clonotype was seen at least ten times. Its antigen remains unidentified. Calling Graves' hyperthyroidism stable meant ophthalmopathy did not progress within 18 months. Newly diagnosed hyperthyroidism patients aged 18 to 65 years had disease lasting under 2 months. Any patient presenting with uncontrolled infection, other autoimmune disease, pregnancy or lactation was left out. The sequenced sample consisted of blood. The TCR originated in a woman aged 18 to 35 with Graves' hyperthyroidism. The chain combines TRBV20-1 with TRBJ2-7, with 11 bases identical to TRBD2. DNA for the CDR3: TGCAGTGCTGCCCTAGCGGGAGGTCGATACGAGCAGTACTTC. Its translation: CSAALAGGRYEQYF.